This TCR beta chain originates from a study of blood T cells in healthy people across ages. In the study overall: Template switching picked up about one barcoded beta molecule for each two T cells. General study points: Naive and antigen-experienced cells could not be conclusively compared, given unsorted PBMCs. Long-lived donors carried more naive CD4+ cells and greater diversity than aged donors.

CDR1 KGHDR and CDR2 SFDVKD come from the germline V gene. V lost 12 bases, J lost 6 bases, and 20 bases lay in between. The CDR3 totals 13 residues. Then a second PCR, running roughly 6 to 12 cycles, was carried out with a sample-barcoded 5' primer and a J-beta primer mix. TCRdb re-called the 5' RACE reads with MiXCR, one entry per CDR3 protein. Of 890,000 or so distinct CDR3 sequences in the sample, 55% to 65% were seen once. Each of the donors had roughly 9.7 milliliters of peripheral blood drawn into EDTA-treated Vacutainer tubes. A remark on this clonotype: Its antigen is as yet unknown.

The V gene is TRBV24-1, the J gene TRBJ2-7; TRBD1 is a possible D gene (6 bases). The sequenced sample consisted of blood. The clonotype was recovered from a man aged 25-45 years in good health. The CDR3 spells CAAQRRGSREQYF. The CDR3 DNA follows: TGTGCCGCCCAACGCAGGGGATCCCGCGAGCAGTACTTC.